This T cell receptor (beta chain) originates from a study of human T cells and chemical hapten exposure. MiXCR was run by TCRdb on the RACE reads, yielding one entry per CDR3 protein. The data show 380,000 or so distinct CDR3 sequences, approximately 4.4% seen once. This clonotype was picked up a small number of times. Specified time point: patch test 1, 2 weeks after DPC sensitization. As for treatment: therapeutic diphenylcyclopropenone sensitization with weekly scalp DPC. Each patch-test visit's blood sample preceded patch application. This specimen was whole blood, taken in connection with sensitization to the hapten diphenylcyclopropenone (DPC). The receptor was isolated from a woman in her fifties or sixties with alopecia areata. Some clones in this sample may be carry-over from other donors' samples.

The CDR3 region has the DNA TGTGCCAGCAGCTCGCAACATGGCACAGATACGCAGTATTTT. Translated, it gives CASSSQHGTDTQYF. The V and J genes are TRBV7-2 and TRBJ2-3; D ambiguous. V lost 4 bases and J 1 base, leaving 9 bases between the germline ends. The germline gives CDR1 SGHTA, CDR2 FQGNSA. The CDR3 has 14 amino acids.